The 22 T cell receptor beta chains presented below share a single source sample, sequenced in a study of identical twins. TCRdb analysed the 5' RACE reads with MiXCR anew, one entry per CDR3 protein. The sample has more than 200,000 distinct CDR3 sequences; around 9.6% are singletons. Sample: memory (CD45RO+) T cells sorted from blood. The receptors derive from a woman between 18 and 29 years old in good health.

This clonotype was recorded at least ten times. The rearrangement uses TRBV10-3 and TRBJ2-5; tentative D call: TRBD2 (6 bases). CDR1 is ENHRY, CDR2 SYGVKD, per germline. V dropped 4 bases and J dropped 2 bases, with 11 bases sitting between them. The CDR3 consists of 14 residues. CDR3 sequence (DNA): TGTGCCATCAGTGCCGGGGGAGAACAAGAGACCCAGTACTTC. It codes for CAISAGGEQETQYF.

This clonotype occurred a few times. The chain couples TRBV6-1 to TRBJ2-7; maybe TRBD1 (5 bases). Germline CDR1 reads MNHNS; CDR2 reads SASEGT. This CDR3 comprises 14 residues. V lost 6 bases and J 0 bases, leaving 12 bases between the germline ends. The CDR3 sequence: CASRDTTSSYEQYF. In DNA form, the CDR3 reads TGTGCCAGCAGGGACACAACCAGCTCCTACGAGCAGTACTTC.

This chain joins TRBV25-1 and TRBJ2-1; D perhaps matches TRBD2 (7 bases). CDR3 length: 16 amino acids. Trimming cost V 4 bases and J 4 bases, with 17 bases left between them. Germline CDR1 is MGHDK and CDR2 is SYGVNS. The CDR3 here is CASSALWGGAYNEQFF. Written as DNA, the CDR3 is TGTGCCAGCAGTGCCCTGTGGGGGGGCGCATACAATGAGCAGTTCTTC. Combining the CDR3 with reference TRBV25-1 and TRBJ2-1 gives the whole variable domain EADIYQTPRYLVIGTGKKITLECSQTMGHDKMYWYQQDPGMELHLIHYSYGVNSTEKGDLSSESTVSRIRTEHFPLTLESARPSHTSQYLCASSALWGGAYNEQFFGPGTRLTVL.

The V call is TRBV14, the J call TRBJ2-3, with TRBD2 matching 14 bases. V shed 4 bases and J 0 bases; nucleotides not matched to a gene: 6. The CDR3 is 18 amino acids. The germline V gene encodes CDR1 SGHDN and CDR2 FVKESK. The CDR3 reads CASSRGTSGSFSTDTQYF. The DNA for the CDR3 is TGTGCCAGCAGCCGCGGGACTAGCGGGAGCTTTAGCACAGATACGCAGTATTTT.

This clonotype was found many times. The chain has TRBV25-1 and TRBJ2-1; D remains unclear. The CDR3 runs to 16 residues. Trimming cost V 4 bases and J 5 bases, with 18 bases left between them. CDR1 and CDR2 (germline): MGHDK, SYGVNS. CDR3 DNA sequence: TGTGCCAGCAGTGGCCGTCTACCAACCCTACACAATGAGCAGTTCTTC. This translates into CASSGRLPTLHNEQFF.

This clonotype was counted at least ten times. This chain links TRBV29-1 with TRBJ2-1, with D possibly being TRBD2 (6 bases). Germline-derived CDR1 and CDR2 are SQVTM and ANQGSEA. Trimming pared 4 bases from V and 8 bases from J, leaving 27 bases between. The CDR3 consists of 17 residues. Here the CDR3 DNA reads TGCAGCGTTGCTGCTGTCGGCGGGAATCCCCTAGGGGATGAGCAGTTCTTC. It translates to CSVAAVGGNPLGDEQFF.

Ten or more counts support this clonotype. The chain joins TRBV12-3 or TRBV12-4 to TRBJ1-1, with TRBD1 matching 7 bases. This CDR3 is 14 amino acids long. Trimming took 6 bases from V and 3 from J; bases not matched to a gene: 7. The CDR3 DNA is TGTGCCAGCAGGGCCAGGACAGGCGACACTGAAGCTTTCTTT. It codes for CASRARTGDTEAFF.

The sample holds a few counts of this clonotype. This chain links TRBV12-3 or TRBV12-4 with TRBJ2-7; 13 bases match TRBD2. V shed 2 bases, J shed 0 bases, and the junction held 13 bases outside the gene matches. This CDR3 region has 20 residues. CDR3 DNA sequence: TGTGCCAGCAGTTTAAACCCGGGACTAGCGGGGATGCGGGGCTCCTACGAGCAGTACTTC. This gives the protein CASSLNPGLAGMRGSYEQYF.

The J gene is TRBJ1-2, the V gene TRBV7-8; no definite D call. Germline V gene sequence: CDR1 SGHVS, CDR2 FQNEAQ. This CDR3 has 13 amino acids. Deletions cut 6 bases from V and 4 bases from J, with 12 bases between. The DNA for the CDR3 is TGTGCCAGCAGGCATACAGAGGGCTATGGCTACACCTTC. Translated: CASRHTEGYGYTF.

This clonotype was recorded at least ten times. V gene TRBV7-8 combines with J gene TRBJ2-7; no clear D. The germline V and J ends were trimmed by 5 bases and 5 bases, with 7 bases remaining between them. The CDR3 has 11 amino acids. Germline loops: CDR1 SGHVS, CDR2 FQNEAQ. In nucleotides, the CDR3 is TGTGCCAGCAGCAACCGGGACGAGCAGTACTTC. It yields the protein CASSNRDEQYF.

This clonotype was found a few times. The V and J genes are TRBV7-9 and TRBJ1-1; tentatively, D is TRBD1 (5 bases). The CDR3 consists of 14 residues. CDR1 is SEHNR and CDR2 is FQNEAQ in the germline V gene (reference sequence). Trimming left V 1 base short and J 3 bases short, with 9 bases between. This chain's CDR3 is CASSLEGMDTEAFF. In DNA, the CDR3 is TGTGCCAGCAGCTTAGAGGGGATGGACACTGAAGCTTTCTTT.

CDR3 protein: CASSLRELVAGELFF. Written as DNA, the CDR3 is TGTGCCAGCAGCCTGAGGGAGTTGGTTGCCGGGGAGCTGTTTTTT. The V and J genes are TRBV3-1 and TRBJ2-2; possibly TRBD2 for D (5 bases). The ends were cut back, 4 bases at V and 6 bases at J, with 15 bases in the middle. Germline V gives CDR1 LGHDT, CDR2 YNNKEL (reference sequence). CDR3 length: 15 amino acids.

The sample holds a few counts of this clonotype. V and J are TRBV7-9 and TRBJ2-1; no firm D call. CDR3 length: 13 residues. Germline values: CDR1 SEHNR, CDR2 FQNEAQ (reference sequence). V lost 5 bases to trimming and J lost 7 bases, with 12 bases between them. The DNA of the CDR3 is TGTGCCAGCAGCCTTAGTTCTACGAATGAGCAGTTCTTC. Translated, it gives CASSLSSTNEQFF. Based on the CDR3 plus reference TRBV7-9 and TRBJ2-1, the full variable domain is DTGVSQNPRHKITKRGQNVTFRCDPISEHNRLYWYRQTLGQGPEFLTYFQNEAQLEKSRLLSDRFSAERPKGSFSTLEIQRTEQGDSAMYLCASSLSSTNEQFFGPGTRLTVL.

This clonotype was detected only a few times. The CDR3 here is CASTGGPGYEQYF. The CDR3 bases are TGTGCCAGCACCGGGGGACCGGGCTACGAGCAGTACTTC. V usage is TRBV12-3 or TRBV12-4 and J usage is TRBJ2-7, with D tentatively TRBD2 (6 bases). Trimming took off 7 bases at V and 3 bases at J, with 13 bases between the two ends. The CDR3 sequence is 13 residues long.

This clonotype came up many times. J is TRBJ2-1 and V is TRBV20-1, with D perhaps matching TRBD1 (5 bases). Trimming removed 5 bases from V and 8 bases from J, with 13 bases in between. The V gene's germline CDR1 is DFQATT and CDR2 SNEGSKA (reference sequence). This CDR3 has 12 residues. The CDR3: CSASNQGYEQFF. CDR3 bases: TGCAGTGCTTCTAACCAGGGCTATGAGCAGTTCTTC.

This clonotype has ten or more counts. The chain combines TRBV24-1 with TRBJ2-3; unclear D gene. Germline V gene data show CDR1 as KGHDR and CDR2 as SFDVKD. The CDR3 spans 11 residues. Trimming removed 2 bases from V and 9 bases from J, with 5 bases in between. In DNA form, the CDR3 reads TGTGCCACCAGTGATTCGAACACGCAGTATTTT. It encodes CATSDSNTQYF.

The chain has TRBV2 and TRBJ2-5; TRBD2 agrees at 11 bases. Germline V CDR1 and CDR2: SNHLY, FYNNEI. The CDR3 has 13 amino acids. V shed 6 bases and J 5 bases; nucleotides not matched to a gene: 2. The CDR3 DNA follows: TGTGCCAGCAGGAGGACTAGCGGGGAGACCCAGTACTTC. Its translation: CASRRTSGETQYF. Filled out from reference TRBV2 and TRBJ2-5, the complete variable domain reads EPEVTQTPSHQVTQMGQEVILRCVPISNHLYFYWYRQILGQKVEFLVSFYNNEISEKSEIFDDQFSVERPDGSNFTLKIRSTKLEDSAMYFCASRRTSGETQYFGPGTRLLVL.

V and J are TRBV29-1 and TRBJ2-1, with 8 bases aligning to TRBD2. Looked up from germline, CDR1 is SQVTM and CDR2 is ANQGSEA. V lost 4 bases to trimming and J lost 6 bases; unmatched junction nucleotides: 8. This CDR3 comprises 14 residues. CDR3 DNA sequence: TGCAGCGTTGCGGGACTAGTATTGGGCAATGAGCAGTTCTTC. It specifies CSVAGLVLGNEQFF.

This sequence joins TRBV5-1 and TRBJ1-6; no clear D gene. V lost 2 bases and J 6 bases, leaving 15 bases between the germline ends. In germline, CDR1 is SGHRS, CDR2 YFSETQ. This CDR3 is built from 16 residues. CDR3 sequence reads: CASSFSAGEANSPLHF. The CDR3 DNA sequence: TGCGCCAGCAGCTTCTCGGCTGGGGAGGCTAATTCACCCCTCCACTTT.

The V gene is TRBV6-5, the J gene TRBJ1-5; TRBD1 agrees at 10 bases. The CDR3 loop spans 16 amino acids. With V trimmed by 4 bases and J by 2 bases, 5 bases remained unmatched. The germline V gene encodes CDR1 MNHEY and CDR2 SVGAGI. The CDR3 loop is CASSSDRGGGNQPQHF. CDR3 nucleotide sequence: TGTGCCAGCAGTTCGGACAGGGGGGGAGGCAATCAGCCCCAGCATTTT.

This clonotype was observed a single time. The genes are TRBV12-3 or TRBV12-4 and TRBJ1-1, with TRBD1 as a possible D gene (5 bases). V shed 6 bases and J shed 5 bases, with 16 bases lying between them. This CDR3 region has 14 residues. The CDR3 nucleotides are TGTGCCAGCAGACCACCTGGGGGGGGAACTGAAGCTTTCTTT. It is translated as CASRPPGGGTEAFF.

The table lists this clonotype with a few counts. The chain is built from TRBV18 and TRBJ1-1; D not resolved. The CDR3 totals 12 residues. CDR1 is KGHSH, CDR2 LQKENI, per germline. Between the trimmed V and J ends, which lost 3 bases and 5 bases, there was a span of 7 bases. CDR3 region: CASSPGRTEAFF. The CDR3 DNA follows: TGTGCCAGCTCACCCGGGCGGACTGAAGCTTTCTTT.